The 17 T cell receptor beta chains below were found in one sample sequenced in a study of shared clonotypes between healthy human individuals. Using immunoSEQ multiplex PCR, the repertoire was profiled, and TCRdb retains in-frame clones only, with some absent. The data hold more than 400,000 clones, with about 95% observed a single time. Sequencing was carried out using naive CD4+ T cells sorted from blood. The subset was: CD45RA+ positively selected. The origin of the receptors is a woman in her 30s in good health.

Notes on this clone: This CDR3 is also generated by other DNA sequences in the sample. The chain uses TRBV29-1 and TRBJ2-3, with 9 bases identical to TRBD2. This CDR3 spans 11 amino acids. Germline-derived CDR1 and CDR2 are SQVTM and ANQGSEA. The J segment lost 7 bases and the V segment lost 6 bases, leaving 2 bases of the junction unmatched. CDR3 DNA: TGCAGCGTCGCTAGCGGGAATACGCAGTATTTT. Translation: CSVASGNTQYF.

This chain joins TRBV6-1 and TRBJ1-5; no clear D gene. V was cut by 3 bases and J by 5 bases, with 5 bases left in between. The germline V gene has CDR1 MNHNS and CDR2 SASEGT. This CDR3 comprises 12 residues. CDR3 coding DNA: TGTGCCAGCAGTGACAGAGATCAGCCCCAGCATTTT. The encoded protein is CASSDRDQPQHF.

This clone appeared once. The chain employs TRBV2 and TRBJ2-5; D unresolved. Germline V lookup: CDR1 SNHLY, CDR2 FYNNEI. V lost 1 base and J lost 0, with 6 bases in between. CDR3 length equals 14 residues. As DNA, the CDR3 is TGTGCCAGCAGTGAAGGGAGTTACCAAGAGACCCAGTACTTC. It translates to CASSEGSYQETQYF.

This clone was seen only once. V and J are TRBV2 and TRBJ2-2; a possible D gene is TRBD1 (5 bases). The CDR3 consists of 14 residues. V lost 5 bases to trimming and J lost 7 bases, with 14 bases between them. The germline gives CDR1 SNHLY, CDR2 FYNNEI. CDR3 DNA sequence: TGTGCCAGCAGTTTGTCAGGGCAAGACGGGGAGCTGTTTTTT. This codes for CASSLSGQDGELFF.

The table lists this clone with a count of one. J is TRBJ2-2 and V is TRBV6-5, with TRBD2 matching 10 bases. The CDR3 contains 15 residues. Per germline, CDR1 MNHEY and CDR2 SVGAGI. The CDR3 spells CATGGLAENTGELFF. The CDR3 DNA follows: TGTGCTACAGGTGGACTAGCGGAGAACACCGGGGAGCTGTTTTTT.

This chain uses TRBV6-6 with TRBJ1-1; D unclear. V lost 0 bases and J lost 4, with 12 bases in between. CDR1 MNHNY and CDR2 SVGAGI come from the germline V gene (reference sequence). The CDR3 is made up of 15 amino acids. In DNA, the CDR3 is TGTGCCAGCAGTTACTCTTACAGCCCGTCCACTGAAGCTTTCTTT. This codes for CASSYSYSPSTEAFF.

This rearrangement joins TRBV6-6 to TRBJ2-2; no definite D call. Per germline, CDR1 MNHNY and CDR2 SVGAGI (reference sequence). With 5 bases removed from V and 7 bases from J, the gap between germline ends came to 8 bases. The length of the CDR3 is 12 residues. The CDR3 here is CASSPWDGELFF. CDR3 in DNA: TGTGCCAGCAGTCCTTGGGACGGGGAGCTGTTTTTT.

CDR3 sequence: CASSIVQGTDTQYF. The DNA of the CDR3 is TGTGCCAGTAGTATAGTCCAGGGCACAGATACGCAGTATTTT. The chain has TRBV19 and TRBJ2-3; no firm D call. Trimming took off 1 base at V and 1 base at J, with 6 bases between the two ends. This CDR3 is built from 14 residues. Germline-derived CDR1 and CDR2 are LNHDA and SQIVND (reference sequence).

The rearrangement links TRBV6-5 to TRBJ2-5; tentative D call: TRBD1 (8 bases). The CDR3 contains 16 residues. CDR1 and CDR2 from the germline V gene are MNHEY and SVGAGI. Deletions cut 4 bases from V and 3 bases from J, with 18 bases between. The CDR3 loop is CASSLLQGGVEETQYF. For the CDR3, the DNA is TGTGCCAGCAGTTTACTACAGGGGGGGGTTGAAGAGACCCAGTACTTC.

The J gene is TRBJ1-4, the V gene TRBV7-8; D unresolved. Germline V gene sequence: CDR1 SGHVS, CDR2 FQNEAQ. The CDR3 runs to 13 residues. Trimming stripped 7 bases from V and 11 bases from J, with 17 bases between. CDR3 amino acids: CASTPRTGTKLFF. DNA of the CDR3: TGTGCCAGCACCCCGAGGACGGGAACCAAACTGTTTTTT.

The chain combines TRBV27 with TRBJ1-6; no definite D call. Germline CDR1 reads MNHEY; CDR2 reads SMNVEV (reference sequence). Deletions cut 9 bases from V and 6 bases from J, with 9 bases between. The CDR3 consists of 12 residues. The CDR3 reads CASREINSPLHF. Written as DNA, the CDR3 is TGTGCCAGTCGGGAAATTAATTCACCCCTCCACTTT.

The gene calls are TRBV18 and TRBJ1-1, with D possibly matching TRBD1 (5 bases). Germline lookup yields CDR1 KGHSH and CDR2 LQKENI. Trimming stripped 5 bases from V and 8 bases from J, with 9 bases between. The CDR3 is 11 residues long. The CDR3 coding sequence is TGTGCCAGCTCATCCGGGACCGAAGCTTTCTTT. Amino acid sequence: CASSSGTEAFF.

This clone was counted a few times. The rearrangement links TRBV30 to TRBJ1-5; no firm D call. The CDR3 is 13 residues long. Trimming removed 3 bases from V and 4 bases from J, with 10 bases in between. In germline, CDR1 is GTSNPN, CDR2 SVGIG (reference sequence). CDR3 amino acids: CAWSSTDNQPQHF. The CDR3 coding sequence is TGTGCCTGGAGCTCCACAGATAATCAGCCCCAGCATTTT.

In DNA form, the CDR3 reads TGTGCCAGCAGCTTAGCGGCGGACCCTACTTTCTTT. Protein: CASSLAADPTFF. V gene TRBV11-1 combines with J gene TRBJ1-1; no definite D call. V shed 0 bases and J shed 12 bases, with 11 bases lying between them. The V gene's germline CDR1 is SGHAT and CDR2 FQDESV (reference sequence). The CDR3 covers 12 residues.

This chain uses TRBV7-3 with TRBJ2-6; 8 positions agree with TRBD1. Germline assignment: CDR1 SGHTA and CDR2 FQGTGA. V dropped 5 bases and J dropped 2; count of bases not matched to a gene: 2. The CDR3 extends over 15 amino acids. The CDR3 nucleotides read TGTGCCAGCAGCGCGGACAGGGCTGGGGCCAACGTCCTGACTTTC. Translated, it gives CASSADRAGANVLTF.

This CDR3 is CASGSGGPEKLFF. CDR3 coding DNA: TGTGCCAGCGGGTCAGGGGGCCCAGAAAAACTGTTTTTT. J is TRBJ1-4 and V is TRBV6-5, with TRBD1 identical over 8 bases. From germline, CDR1 is MNHEY and CDR2 SVGAGI. CDR3 size: 13 residues. Trimming cost V 8 bases and J 8 bases; bases outside gene matches: 7.

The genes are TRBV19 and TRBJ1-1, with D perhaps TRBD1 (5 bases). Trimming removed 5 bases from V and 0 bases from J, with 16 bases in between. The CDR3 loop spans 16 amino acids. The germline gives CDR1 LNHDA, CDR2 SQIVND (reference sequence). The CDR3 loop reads CASSVGGTRLNTEAFF. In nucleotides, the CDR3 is TGTGCCAGTAGTGTGGGGGGGACCCGCTTGAACACTGAAGCTTTCTTT.